This T cell receptor (beta chain) derives from a study of cytomegalovirus exposure and HLA in healthy donors. Sequencing used immunoSEQ multiplex PCR; TCRdb keeps in-frame clones, though not all of them. The table shows some 170,000 clones, with under 90% occurring only once. The CDR3 runs to 14 residues. The germline V and J ends were trimmed by 6 bases and 0 bases, with 9 bases remaining between them. Germline V CDR1 and CDR2: MNHNS, SASEGT. This receptor was obtained from a woman under 30 in good health and CMV-seropositive. The chain uses TRBV6-1 and TRBJ1-5; D unresolved. Input material: PBMCs. CDR3: CASRRGLSNQPQHF. CDR3 nucleotides: TGTGCCAGCAGGAGAGGCCTTAGCAATCAGCCCCAGCATTTT.